This T cell receptor (beta chain) was sequenced for a study of siplizumab effects on memory and regulatory T cells. Regarding the study as a whole: Apparently more diverse than memory cells, naive T cells also seemed major alloresponse contributors. The drug siplizumab significantly decreased the alloreactive sequences that could be traced to unstimulated CD4+ memory cells. Suppressive capability of dividing Tregs from siplizumab cultures went unverified.

Points on this clone: No antigen is known for it.

Clones were sequenced by immunoSEQ multiplex PCR, and TCRdb holds only the in-frame ones, with some missing. The sample lists 80,000 to 95,000 clones; approximately 95% were seen once. Germline loops: CDR1 SNHLY, CDR2 FYNNEI. V shed 2 bases and J shed 2 bases, with 13 bases lying between them. The length of the CDR3 is 16 residues. Material for sequencing was CD8+ T cells sorted from blood. The chain links TRBV2 to TRBJ1-5, with unresolved D. This TCR derives from a human donor in good health. The CDR3 DNA reads TGTGCCAGCAGTGAATGGGTGGTCGGAGGCAATCAGCCCCAGCATTTT. Translated, it gives CASSEWVVGGNQPQHF.